This paragraph covers one T cell receptor (beta chain) sequence. This record comes from a study of cytomegalovirus exposure and HLA in healthy donors. PCR was performed using 60 Vbeta and 13 Jbeta primers. The assay was immunoSEQ multiplex PCR, and TCRdb's table has in-frame clones only and misses some. The table shows some 170,000 clones, with 80% to 85% occurring only once. Trimming cost V 6 bases and J 7 bases; bases outside gene matches: 8. The germline gives CDR1 SQVTM, CDR2 ANQGSEA. The CDR3 is made up of 13 amino acids. The sequencing input was PBMCs. This rearrangement joins TRBV29-1 to TRBJ2-1; 8 positions match TRBD2. The TCR was taken from a woman aged 25 to 39 in good health and CMV-seronegative. In DNA, the CDR3 is TGCAGCGTCATATTCCTAGCGGGTAATGAGCAGTTCTTC. It specifies CSVIFLAGNEQFF.